This T cell receptor (beta chain) was observed in a study of blood T cell repertoires in COVID-19 (dated by TCRdb to the early 2020s). Study-wide context: Collaborator samples came from the United States, Italy and Spain and covered acute and convalescent phases of COVID-19. The prospective study material was composed of cDNA or gDNA derived from T cells, B-cell-depleted T cells, or PBMCs. Subjects who had been exposed to COVID-19, were actively infected with it, or had recovered from it provided the deeply sampled blood TCRbeta repertoires that made up the dataset. A freely available public database, intended as a resource for researchers studying the immune response to SARS-CoV-2, is where the repertoires were released. The samples were drawn from two sources: the first 160 participants of the ongoing ImmuneRACE study, and 950 to 1,500 subjects contributed by 6 global collaborators. Nearly every sample came with metadata listing a de-identified subject ID, COVID-19 status, age in years and sex. Where HLA class I and class II types were available, the types were taken from metadata supplied by the sample provider, not from assay-based typing.

A second Seattle source provided samples from volunteer blood donors who had recovered from COVID-19. The collaborating institutions used their own protocols to collect whole blood in K2EDTA tubes. For TCRbeta analysis, collaborator samples were shipped as frozen whole blood, as isolated PBMCs, or as DNA extracted from either sample type. Notes on this clone: Its antigen is unknown. No much larger clonotype is one base removed from it; base qualities were not supplied.

Study-level results and caveats: How much clinical and demographic metadata was included differed by source and by participant, and the metadata was provided uncurated.

The CDR1 and CDR2 encoded by the germline V gene are ENHRY and SYGVKD. From its cysteine to its phenylalanine, the CDR3 spans 17 amino acids. The DNA shown is the 51-base CDR3, in frame from base 1. V loses 6 bases, J loses 0 bases, and the germline ends lie 18 bases apart. TCRbeta CDR3 regions were amplified from genomic DNA by means of the immunoSEQ Assay, a bias-controlled multiplex PCR. In the source study's methods: The number of nucleated cells in each sample was estimated by amplification of reference gene primers within the assay. Sequence reads were collapsed and filtered to measure the absolute abundance of every unique TCRbeta CDR3 rearrangement. Productive Simpson clonality was computed per sample as the square root of Simpson's diversity index over productive rearrangements. TCRdb stores this immuneACCESS table with in-frame sequences only. Part of the clones is absent; in the studies checked, under half of the shortfall reflects unresolved V genes, and no reason is known for the rest. V, J and clone size are those of that table, while D and trimming were read from the DNA. This sample has about 160,000 clones in its table, and roughly 86% of those were observed once. 3.9% of the sample goes to the ten largest clones.

This chain joins TRBV10-3 to TRBJ1-5; no confident D gene assignment can be made. The sequence was obtained from an older woman who had recovered from COVID-19. What was sequenced was peripheral blood. This receptor carries the CDR3 CAIRRAINEGSNQPQHF. The DNA reads TGTGCCATCAGGAGGGCCATTAATGAGGGTAGCAATCAGCCCCAGCATTTT.